This entry describes one T cell receptor (beta chain). Repertoires were generated with immunoSEQ multiplex PCR, while TCRdb's copy carries only in-frame clones and drops some. Of about 140,000 clones in the sample, 91% were seen once. This sample was included in a study of control samples from healthy donors and cancer patients. V was clipped by 1 base and J by 6 bases, with 18 bases between them. The CDR3 extends over 16 amino acids. Per the germline V gene, CDR1 is LGHNA and CDR2 is YSLEER. The genes are TRBV4-3 and TRBJ1-2; D is undetermined. The clonotype comes from a man aged 18 to 35 in good health. Sequenced sample: blood. The CDR3: CASSQGVLYSHDGYTF. The CDR3, as DNA: TGCGCCAGCAGCCAAGGGGTTCTTTATTCCCATGATGGCTACACCTTC.